The 24 T cell receptor beta chains below were found in one sample sequenced in a study of neurological immune-mediated disorders. MiXCR was run by TCRdb on the 5' RACE reads, yielding one entry per CDR3 protein. The sample shows about 53,000 distinct CDR3 sequences, 10% of them seen only once. Time point indicated: longitudinal time-point 1 (baseline). The material sequenced was PBMCs. These receptors were collected from a woman aged 35 to 49 in good health.

This clonotype occurred many times. The chain has TRBV12-3 or TRBV12-4 and TRBJ2-7; 10 bases match TRBD1. The V and J ends lost 8 bases and 5 bases, in that order; junction bases with no gene match: 9. CDR3 size: 14 residues. The CDR3 DNA follows: TGTGCCAGCGGAACGAGACAGGGGGCCCACGAGCAGTACTTC. It encodes CASGTRQGAHEQYF.

This clonotype was counted ten times or more. The chain uses TRBV29-1 and TRBJ1-3, with D unresolved. The ends were cut back, 4 bases at V and 0 bases at J, with 4 bases in the middle. The length of the CDR3 is 12 residues. Looked up from germline, CDR1 is SQVTM and CDR2 is ANQGSEA. The CDR3 DNA reads as TGCAGCGTTGCCGACTCTGGAAACACCATATATTTT. This sequence encodes CSVADSGNTIYF.

This clonotype showed up many times. V gene TRBV12-3 or TRBV12-4 combines with J gene TRBJ2-2; unclear D gene. The CDR3 sequence is 13 residues long. Trimming removed 7 bases at V and 7 bases at J, with 13 bases between. CDR3 protein: CASIANSVGELFF. CDR3 sequence (DNA): TGTGCCAGCATTGCGAACTCGGTCGGGGAGCTGTTTTTT.

This clonotype occurred a few times. The chain joins TRBV7-2 to TRBJ2-3; D possibly corresponds to TRBD2 (6 bases). Trimming pared 1 base from V and 6 bases from J, leaving 14 bases between. This CDR3 is built from 15 residues. The germline CDR1 and CDR2 sequences are SGHTA and FQGNSA. The CDR3 nucleotides are TGTGCCAGCAGCTTAGGGGACTGGGCTGGTGATACGCAGTATTTT. Translating gives CASSLGDWAGDTQYF. Full variable domain (missing parts from reference TRBV7-2 and TRBJ2-3): GAGVSQSPSNKVTEKGKDVELRCDPISGHTALYWYRQSLGQGLEFLIYFQGNSAPDKSGLPSDRFSAERTGGSVSTLTIQRTQQEDSAVYLCASSLGDWAGDTQYFGPGTRLTVL.

This clonotype was seen only a few times. The rearrangement links TRBV18 to TRBJ2-2, with a weak D call TRBD1 (5 bases). V dropped 1 base and J dropped 0 bases, with 9 bases sitting between them. The CDR3 contains 16 residues. The germline gives CDR1 KGHSH, CDR2 LQKENI. For the CDR3, the DNA is TGTGCCAGCTCACCACGGTCCAGGGCGAACACCGGGGAGCTGTTTTTT. Amino acids: CASSPRSRANTGELFF.

This clonotype was recorded at least ten times. J is TRBJ2-3 and V is TRBV12-3 or TRBV12-4, with D unresolved. The V end lost 7 bases, the J end lost 4 bases, and 9 bases lay between the germline ends. The CDR3 consists of 12 residues. This chain's CDR3 is CASTNYADTQYF. DNA for the CDR3: TGTGCCAGCACGAATTACGCAGATACGCAGTATTTT.

The J gene is TRBJ2-2, the V gene TRBV6-5; 7 nucleotides agree with TRBD2. The length of the CDR3 is 14 residues. Trimming at V came to 8 bases and at J to 1 base, leaving 4 bases not matched to a gene. Germline V gene sequence: CDR1 MNHEY, CDR2 SVGAGI. CDR3 loop: CASAWGGNTGELFF. CDR3 nucleotides: TGTGCCAGCGCCTGGGGGGGGAACACCGGGGAGCTGTTTTTT.

V is TRBV25-1 and J is TRBJ1-2; weak D call: TRBD1 (6 bases). V was shortened by 6 bases and J by 8 bases, with 16 bases between the two germline ends. The germline V gene has CDR1 MGHDK and CDR2 SYGVNS. This CDR3 contains 13 residues. The CDR3 loop is CASRVTGMGGYTF. As DNA, the CDR3 is TGTGCCAGCAGGGTAACAGGGATGGGAGGCTACACCTTC.

Regarding this clonotype: At one end, the junction sequence differs from germline, possibly due to a read error. The chain combines TRBV5-1 with TRBJ1-2; D remains unclear. Germline V gene lookup returns CDR1 SGHRS and CDR2 YFSETQ. The CDR3 is made up of 13 amino acids. The CDR3 nucleotides are TGCGACAGCAGCTTGGCAAGCGGAGGTAGCTACACCTTC. The encoded protein is CDSSLASGGSYTF.

This clonotype was counted ten times or more. The gene calls are TRBV3-1 and TRBJ2-3; TRBD1 is a possible D gene (6 bases). This CDR3 spans 14 amino acids. The germline V gene has CDR1 LGHDT and CDR2 YNNKEL (reference sequence). Trimming took 3 bases from V and 2 from J, leaving 9 bases between them. CDR3 sequence: CASSHGTPTDTQYF. In nucleotides, the CDR3 is TGTGCCAGCAGCCACGGGACACCCACAGATACGCAGTATTTT.

The V gene is TRBV7-6, the J gene TRBJ2-5; no clear D. Trimming stripped 0 bases from V and 3 bases from J, with 11 bases between. CDR3 length: 15 amino acids. Germline V CDR1 and CDR2: SGHVS, FNYEAQ. CDR3 bases: TGTGCCAGCAGCTTAGCACAATGGCCGGAAGAGACCCAGTACTTC. Translation: CASSLAQWPEETQYF.

This clonotype showed up many times. The rearrangement links TRBV4-1 to TRBJ2-1, with D unresolved. V gave up 2 bases and J gave up 0 bases, with 5 bases separating them. The germline gives CDR1 MGHRA, CDR2 YSYEKL. This CDR3 contains 14 residues. As DNA, the CDR3 is TGCGCCAGCAGCCAACGGGTCTCCTACAATGAGCAGTTCTTC. Translated, it gives CASSQRVSYNEQFF.

The chain joins TRBV6-5 to TRBJ2-7; D possibly corresponds to TRBD1 (5 bases). Germline CDR1 MNHEY, CDR2 SVGAGI. This CDR3 region has 15 residues. With 2 bases removed from V and 2 bases from J, the gap between germline ends came to 13 bases. CDR3 bases: TGTGCCAGCAGTTACGCTCAGGAAGGGGCCTACGAGCAGTACTTC. Its translation: CASSYAQEGAYEQYF.

Notes on this clonotype: A much larger clone lies one base from this, so it may be a read error. The chain couples TRBV12-3 or TRBV12-4 to TRBJ1-1; D not resolved. This CDR3 is built from 13 residues. The CDR3 sequence is CASSRFSGTEALF. CDR3 nucleotide sequence: TGTGCCAGCAGTAGATTTTCGGGCACTGAAGCTTTATTT.

This clonotype has at least ten counts. At one end, the junction sequence differs from germline, possibly due to a read error. The chain uses TRBV15 and TRBJ1-1; unclear D gene. Germline V gene data show CDR1 as LNHNV and CDR2 as YYDKDF (reference sequence). The CDR3 loop spans 14 amino acids. The CDR3 coding sequence is TGTGCCACCAGCCGAGAGTGGGAGAACACTGAAGCTTTCTTT. As protein: CATSREWENTEAFF.

With respect to this clonotype: Germline is not matched at one junction end, which may reflect a read error. The J gene is TRBJ1-2, the V gene TRBV5-8; D remains ambiguous. CDR3 length: 13 residues. CDR1 SGHTS and CDR2 YDEGEE come from the germline V gene. CDR3 loop: CANSLAESYGYTF. The CDR3 DNA follows: TGTGCCAACAGCTTGGCCGAGAGCTATGGCTACACCTTC.

This clonotype showed up many times. The V gene is TRBV5-1, the J gene TRBJ2-5; TRBD2 agrees at 11 bases. The junction had 4 bases not matched to a gene; V was cut back by 0 bases and J by 0 bases. Germline V gene lookup returns CDR1 SGHRS and CDR2 YFSETQ. The CDR3 covers 17 residues. The CDR3 region is CASSLGASGGYQETQYF. The CDR3 DNA reads as TGCGCCAGCAGCTTGGGGGCTAGCGGGGGGTACCAAGAGACCCAGTACTTC.

This clonotype came up many times. The V gene is TRBV20-1, the J gene TRBJ2-7; D remains unclear. Germline V gives CDR1 DFQATT, CDR2 SNEGSKA (reference sequence). CDR3 length equals 11 residues. V lost 0 bases and J lost 6, with 6 bases in between. For the CDR3, the DNA is TGCAGTGCTAGAGAGCTTGGCGAGCAGTACTTC. The encoded protein is CSARELGEQYF.

The sample holds many counts of this clonotype. V gene TRBV25-1 combines with J gene TRBJ2-7; D might be TRBD1 or TRBD2, each matching 5 bases. The germline V and J ends were trimmed by 2 bases and 8 bases, with 22 bases remaining between them. Per germline, CDR1 MGHDK and CDR2 SYGVNS. The CDR3 runs to 16 residues. As DNA, the CDR3 is TGTGCCAGCAGTGAAAGTGGGGGTTATTACCCTACGAAGCAGTACTTC. Protein sequence: CASSESGGYYPTKQYF.

The table lists this clonotype with many counts. V gene TRBV20-1 combines with J gene TRBJ1-2, with 7 nucleotides matching TRBD1. CDR1 and CDR2 (germline): DFQATT, SNEGSKA (reference sequence). The CDR3 is 13 amino acids. The junction had 8 bases not matched to a gene; V was cut back by 3 bases and J by 7 bases. The CDR3 DNA is TGCAGTGCTAGGCGGGGGACAGCGTTTGGCTACACCTTC. It encodes CSARRGTAFGYTF.

This clonotype showed up just a few times. V gene TRBV20-1 combines with J gene TRBJ2-1; 7 nucleotides line up with TRBD2. The ends lost 1 base at V and 3 bases at J; junction bases unmatched: 12. CDR3 length: 17 amino acids. Germline V lookup: CDR1 DFQATT, CDR2 SNEGSKA (reference sequence). The CDR3 loop is CSARGYRDYAIYNEQFF. The CDR3 bases are TGCAGTGCTAGAGGTTACCGGGACTATGCTATCTACAATGAGCAGTTCTTC.

This clonotype was counted at least ten times. The chain uses TRBV3-1 and TRBJ2-7, with 14 bases lining up with TRBD2. The germline CDR1 and CDR2 sequences are LGHDT and YNNKEL (reference sequence). V lost 3 bases to trimming and J lost 4 bases; unmatched junction nucleotides: 5. The CDR3 loop spans 16 amino acids. Written as DNA, the CDR3 is TGTGCCAGCAGCCATCGGACTAGCGGGAGGCCTTACGAGCAGTACTTC. Translated: CASSHRTSGRPYEQYF.

This clonotype was counted many times. The chain employs TRBV5-6 and TRBJ1-4; D possibly corresponds to TRBD1 (6 bases). Germline V gene data show CDR1 as SGHDT and CDR2 as YYEEEE. V was pared by 6 bases and J by 3 bases, with 18 bases between. This CDR3 spans 16 amino acids. In DNA form, the CDR3 reads TGTGCCAGCATGGTCGGCGGGGGCTCCGCTAATGAAAAACTGTTTTTT. Translation: CASMVGGGSANEKLFF.

This clonotype appeared many times. This chain joins TRBV4-1 and TRBJ1-1, with D tentatively TRBD1 (6 bases). CDR1 and CDR2 from the germline V gene are MGHRA and YSYEKL. V was pared by 6 bases and J by 7 bases, with 12 bases between. CDR3 length: 12 residues. The DNA for the CDR3 is TGCGCCAGCAGGAGGGAGGGGGGTGAAGCTTTCTTT. It encodes CASRREGGEAFF.